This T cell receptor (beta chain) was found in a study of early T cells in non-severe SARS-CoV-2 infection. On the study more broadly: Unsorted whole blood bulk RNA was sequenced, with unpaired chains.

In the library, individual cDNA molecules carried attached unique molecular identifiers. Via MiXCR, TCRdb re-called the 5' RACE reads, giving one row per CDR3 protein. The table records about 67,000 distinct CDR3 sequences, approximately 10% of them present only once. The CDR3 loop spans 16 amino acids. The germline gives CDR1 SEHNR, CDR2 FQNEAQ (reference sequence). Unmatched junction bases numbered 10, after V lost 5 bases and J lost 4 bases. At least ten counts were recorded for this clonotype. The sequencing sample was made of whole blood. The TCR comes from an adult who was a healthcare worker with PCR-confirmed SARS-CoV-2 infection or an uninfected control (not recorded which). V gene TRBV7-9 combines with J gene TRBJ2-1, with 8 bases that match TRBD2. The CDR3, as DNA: TGTGCCAGCAGCCCTATGGGAAGCGGGGGTTACAATGAGCAGTTCTTC. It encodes CASSPMGSGGYNEQFF.